The 28 T cell receptor beta chains in this list originate from one sample, sequenced in a study of cytomegalovirus exposure and HLA in healthy donors. This table comes from immunoSEQ multiplex PCR, and its TCRdb copy is limited to in-frame clones, with some not included. The sample comprises a few hundred thousand clones, 65% to 85% of which are singletons, and over 12% rests with the top ten. The material sequenced was PBMCs. The receptor set was obtained from a woman between 25 and 40 years old in good health and CMV-seropositive.

Notes on this clone: Different DNA sequences within this sample yield the same CDR3. V is TRBV27 and J is TRBJ1-4, with D unresolved. V lost 5 bases to trimming and J lost 0 bases, with 10 bases between them. The V gene's germline CDR1 is MNHEY and CDR2 SMNVEV (reference sequence). The length of the CDR3 is 15 residues. This chain's CDR3 is CASSPRPATNEKLFF. CDR3 DNA: TGTGCCAGCAGTCCGAGGCCCGCAACTAATGAAAAACTGTTTTTT.

The V gene is TRBV19, the J gene TRBJ1-5; D call uncertain. Trimming pared 8 bases from V and 3 bases from J, leaving 14 bases between. The CDR3 spans 14 residues. The germline CDR1 and CDR2 sequences are LNHDA and SQIVND (reference sequence). CDR3 sequence: CASQSGFFNQPQHF. CDR3 coding DNA: TGTGCCAGTCAATCCGGGTTCTTCAATCAGCCCCAGCATTTT.

A few counts support this clone. Additional DNA sequences in this sample encode the identical CDR3. The CDR3 sequence: CASSPGTGNTEAFF. The CDR3 DNA reads TGTGCCAGCAGCCCAGGGACGGGGAACACTGAAGCTTTCTTT. The rearrangement uses TRBV6-5 and TRBJ1-1, with D possibly matching TRBD1 (5 bases). Trimming took off 6 bases at V and 1 base at J, with 12 bases between the two ends. The germline gives CDR1 MNHEY, CDR2 SVGAGI. The CDR3 has 14 residues.

This clone occurred once. The gene calls are TRBV30 and TRBJ2-7; no reliable D call. Germline V gene data show CDR1 as GTSNPN and CDR2 as SVGIG (reference sequence). Trimming pared 7 bases from V and 2 bases from J, leaving 9 bases between. CDR3 length: 11 amino acids. CDR3 nucleotides: TGTGCCTTCAGTGTAACCTACGAGCAGTACTTC. It is translated as CAFSVTYEQYF.

The V call is TRBV4-2, the J call TRBJ2-1; D gene unclear. Germline CDR1 LGHNA, CDR2 YNFKEQ. V was clipped by 0 bases and J by 0 bases, with 9 bases between them. The CDR3 loop spans 16 amino acids. CDR3 amino acids: CASSQDGRDSYNEQFF. The CDR3 DNA is TGTGCCAGCAGCCAAGATGGAAGAGACTCCTACAATGAGCAGTTCTTC.

This clone has only a few counts. The V and J genes are TRBV2 and TRBJ2-7; no clear D. Germline lookup yields CDR1 SNHLY and CDR2 FYNNEI. The V gene lost 6 bases and the J gene lost 6 bases, with 9 bases spanning the gap. The CDR3 covers 11 residues. The CDR3 spells CASSIQTEQYF. The CDR3 nucleotides are TGTGCCAGCAGCATACAGACCGAGCAGTACTTC.

The CDR3 DNA reads TGTGCCACCAGCAAACTCCGGGACTCGACCTACGAGCAGTACTTC. Translated: CATSKLRDSTYEQYF. The J gene is TRBJ2-7, the V gene TRBV15, with D possibly TRBD2 on 6 matching bases. The germline V gene encodes CDR1 LNHNV and CDR2 YYDKDF (reference sequence). The CDR3 is 15 amino acids. Trimming took 4 bases from V and 2 from J, leaving 15 bases between them.

This sequence joins TRBV5-4 and TRBJ2-3, with D tentatively TRBD2 (6 bases). This CDR3 has 16 amino acids. V lost 4 bases, J lost 4 bases, and 19 bases lay in between. Looked up from germline, CDR1 is SGHNT and CDR2 is YYREEE (reference sequence). The CDR3 region is CASSPLGGVSADTQYF. CDR3 DNA: TGTGCCAGCAGCCCCCTGGGGGGAGTATCTGCAGATACGCAGTATTTT. The full variable domain, in which reference TRBV5-4 and TRBJ2-3 provide the parts outside the CDR3, is ETGVTQSPTHLIKTRGQQVTLRCSSQSGHNTVSWYQQALGQGPQFIFQYYREEENGRGNFPPRFSGLQFPNYSSELNVNALELDDSALYLCASSPLGGVSADTQYFGPGTRLTVL.

This clone was recorded once. The chain carries TRBV30 and TRBJ1-5, with D unresolved. Trimming left V 2 bases short and J 4 bases short, with 15 bases between. The CDR3 covers 15 residues. Germline V gives CDR1 GTSNPN, CDR2 SVGIG (reference sequence). CDR3 protein: CAWSYRDTTNQPQHF. The CDR3 nucleotides are TGTGCCTGGAGTTACCGTGACACTACGAATCAGCCCCAGCATTTT.

This clone has a count of ten or more. The rearrangement links TRBV6-4 to TRBJ2-5, with 14 bases fitting TRBD2. Per the germline V gene, CDR1 is MRHNA and CDR2 is SNTAGT. J gave up 4 bases and V 3 bases, and 1 base lay outside the gene matches. The CDR3 sequence is 15 residues long. The DNA of the CDR3 is TGTGCCAGCAGTGAGACTAGCGGGAGGGCAGAGACCCAGTACTTC. Its protein product is CASSETSGRAETQYF.

This clone was picked up one time. The chain carries TRBV11-3 and TRBJ2-7, with 10 bases matching TRBD1. Germline assignment: CDR1 SGHNT and CDR2 YENEEA. V shed 5 bases and J 2 bases; nucleotides not matched to a gene: 6. The length of the CDR3 is 15 residues. The CDR3 bases are TGTGCCAGCAGCGACTCCGGGACAGGGGCCTACGAGCAGTACTTC. Translating it yields CASSDSGTGAYEQYF.

The chain uses TRBV27 and TRBJ2-1; D possibly corresponds to TRBD1 (5 bases). In germline, CDR1 is MNHEY, CDR2 SMNVEV (reference sequence). The CDR3 length is 14 residues. V lost 4 bases and J lost 6, with 13 bases in between. This CDR3 reads CASSSTQQGNEQFF. In DNA, the CDR3 is TGTGCCAGCAGTTCGACACAGCAGGGCAATGAGCAGTTCTTC.

The chain links TRBV28 to TRBJ2-1, with 12 bases matching TRBD2. V lost 6 bases and J lost 10; bases outside the gene matches: 13. The CDR3 sequence is 16 residues long. CDR1 is MDHEN and CDR2 is SYDVKM in the germline V gene. The CDR3 DNA reads TGTGCCAGCAGATTTCTAGCGGGAGGGCCTTACAGGGAGCAGTTCTTC. Translating it yields CASRFLAGGPYREQFF. The full variable domain, rest sourced from reference TRBV28 and TRBJ2-1, is DVKVTQSSRYLVKRTGEKVFLECVQDMDHENMFWYRQDPGLGLRLIYFSYDVKMKEKGDIPEGYSVSREKKERFSLILESASTNQTSMYLCASRFLAGGPYREQFFGPGTRLTVL.

The V gene is TRBV6-1, the J gene TRBJ1-5, with TRBD1 identical over 10 bases. Germline assignment: CDR1 MNHNS and CDR2 SASEGT. The CDR3 contains 14 residues. V was pared by 5 bases and J by 6 bases, with 4 bases of the junction left unmatched. This CDR3 is CASSMTGGGQPQHF. CDR3 nucleotide sequence: TGTGCCAGCAGTATGACAGGGGGCGGTCAGCCCCAGCATTTT.

CDR3 sequence: CASSLYRGSYEQYF. The CDR3 DNA sequence: TGTGCCAGCAGTTTATACCGGGGGTCGTACGAGCAGTACTTC. The chain carries TRBV27 and TRBJ2-7; D possibly corresponds to TRBD2 (6 bases). V was clipped by 1 base and J by 4 bases, with 11 bases between them. The CDR3 loop spans 14 amino acids. Germline V gives CDR1 MNHEY, CDR2 SMNVEV (reference sequence).

The chain has TRBV27 and TRBJ1-1; 8 bases map to TRBD1. V lost 3 bases, J lost 4 bases, and 10 bases stayed unmatched. The CDR3 has 16 residues. The V gene's germline CDR1 is MNHEY and CDR2 SMNVEV (reference sequence). CDR3: CASSFLYGQGGTEAFF. CDR3 nucleotide sequence: TGTGCCAGCAGTTTTCTCTATGGACAGGGTGGCACTGAAGCTTTCTTT.

The V gene is TRBV11-2, the J gene TRBJ2-5; TRBD1 aligns across 11 bases. Germline CDR1 and CDR2: SGHAT and FQNNGV. The CDR3 has 15 residues. V lost 5 bases to trimming and J lost 5 bases; unmatched junction nucleotides: 7. In nucleotides, the CDR3 is TGTGCCAGCAGCGGACAGGGGGCGCCGAGGGAGACCCAGTACTTC. It specifies CASSGQGAPRETQYF. The full variable domain, completed using reference TRBV11-2 and TRBJ2-5, is EAGVAQSPRYKIIEKRQSVAFWCNPISGHATLYWYQQILGQGPKLLIQFQNNGVVDDSQLPKDRFSAERLKGVDSTLKIQPAKLEDSAVYLCASSGQGAPRETQYFGPGTRLLVL.

The V and J genes are TRBV5-4 and TRBJ1-2, with D unclear. The V and J ends lost 4 bases and 0 bases respectively, with 13 bases between them. The CDR3 has 15 residues. Germline V gene data show CDR1 as SGHNT and CDR2 as YYREEE (reference sequence). The CDR3 bases are TGTGCCAGCAGCCCCCGGACGGTCGCTAACTATGGCTACACCTTC. It encodes CASSPRTVANYGYTF. The full variable domain, rest sourced from reference TRBV5-4 and TRBJ1-2, is ETGVTQSPTHLIKTRGQQVTLRCSSQSGHNTVSWYQQALGQGPQFIFQYYREEENGRGNFPPRFSGLQFPNYSSELNVNALELDDSALYLCASSPRTVANYGYTFGSGTRLTVV.

The CDR3 loop is CASWGGGRTGELFF. CDR3 sequence (DNA): TGTGCCAGCTGGGGGGGCGGACGCACCGGGGAGCTGTTTTTT. The chain recombines TRBV6-5 with TRBJ2-2, with D possibly TRBD2 on 7 matching bases. The CDR3 extends over 14 amino acids. Per the germline V gene, CDR1 is MNHEY and CDR2 is SVGAGI. The germline V and J ends were trimmed by 8 bases and 4 bases, with 14 bases remaining between them.

This sequence joins TRBV30 and TRBJ1-1, with TRBD1 matching 7 bases. Looked up from germline, CDR1 is GTSNPN and CDR2 is SVGIG (reference sequence). The CDR3 is 13 amino acids. V gave up 6 bases and J gave up 7 bases; unmatched junction bases: 11. The CDR3: CACTTTGWIEAFF. The CDR3 bases are TGTGCCTGTACGACGACAGGGTGGATTGAAGCTTTCTTT.

V is TRBV6-1 and J is TRBJ1-1; possibly TRBD1 for D (5 bases). Germline V gene sequence: CDR1 MNHNS, CDR2 SASEGT. V lost 1 base to trimming and J lost 9 bases, with 18 bases between them. The CDR3 totals 15 residues. The CDR3 loop is CASSEGGGWQDKAFF. CDR3 nucleotides: TGTGCCAGCAGTGAAGGGGGCGGGTGGCAAGACAAAGCTTTCTTT.

The chain joins TRBV7-6 to TRBJ2-7; possible D gene TRBD2, 5 bases. The V end was cut by 1 base, the J end by 3 bases, with 10 bases between. The CDR3 contains 14 residues. The germline gives CDR1 SGHVS, CDR2 FNYEAQ. The chain's CDR3 is CASSLEADFYEQYF. CDR3 nucleotide sequence: TGTGCCAGCAGCTTAGAGGCGGACTTCTACGAGCAGTACTTC. The whole variable domain, remainder taken from reference TRBV7-6 and TRBJ2-7, is GAGVSQSPRYKVTKRGQDVALRCDPISGHVSLYWYRQALGQGPEFLTYFNYEAQQDKSGLPNDRFSAERPEGSISTLTIQRTEQRDSAMYRCASSLEADFYEQYFGPGTRLTVT.

The chain carries TRBV28 and TRBJ2-7; D not resolved. The CDR3 extends over 10 amino acids. From germline, CDR1 is MDHEN and CDR2 SYDVKM. With 6 bases removed from V and 7 bases from J, the gap between germline ends came to 7 bases. The CDR3 spells CASSTREQYF. CDR3 bases: TGTGCCAGCAGCACCCGGGAGCAGTACTTC.

The rearrangement links TRBV12-5 to TRBJ1-5; unclear D gene. V lost 6 bases to trimming and J lost 3 bases, with 6 bases between them. The length of the CDR3 is 12 residues. Germline V gene sequence: CDR1 LGHNT, CDR2 FRNRAP. CDR3 region: CASGLANQPQHF. DNA of the CDR3: TGTGCTAGTGGCTTAGCCAATCAGCCCCAGCATTTT.

V and J are TRBV7-6 and TRBJ2-7, with 7 bases identical to TRBD1. The CDR3 has 13 residues. V dropped 5 bases and J dropped 3; count of bases not matched to a gene: 4. Germline loops: CDR1 SGHVS, CDR2 FNYEAQ. Written as DNA, the CDR3 is TGTGCCAGCAGCCCCGGACAGGACTACGAGCAGTACTTC. As protein: CASSPGQDYEQYF. Complete variable domain (other parts from reference TRBV7-6 and TRBJ2-7): GAGVSQSPRYKVTKRGQDVALRCDPISGHVSLYWYRQALGQGPEFLTYFNYEAQQDKSGLPNDRFSAERPEGSISTLTIQRTEQRDSAMYRCASSPGQDYEQYFGPGTRLTVT.

The genes are TRBV6-1 and TRBJ2-7, with unresolved D. The CDR3 is 15 residues long. Trimming left V 0 bases short and J 2 bases short, with 11 bases between. In germline, CDR1 is MNHNS, CDR2 SASEGT. CDR3 bases: TGTGCCAGCAGTGAAGCTCACGGCGAGGCCTACGAGCAGTACTTC. It is translated as CASSEAHGEAYEQYF.

The CDR3, as DNA: TGCGCCAGCAGCCAAGACTCAGGGGGAAACTATGGCTACACCTTC. This gives the protein CASSQDSGGNYGYTF. The chain links TRBV4-1 to TRBJ1-2; 7 bases line up with TRBD1. After removal of 0 bases from V and 2 bases from J, the junction contained 3 bases not matched to a gene. CDR3 size: 15 residues. Germline loops: CDR1 MGHRA, CDR2 YSYEKL.

The chain recombines TRBV6-4 with TRBJ2-7; TRBD2 matches at 10 bases. This CDR3 has 16 amino acids. The V gene's germline CDR1 is MRHNA and CDR2 SNTAGT. Trimming at V came to 0 bases and at J to 3 bases, leaving 5 bases not matched to a gene. The CDR3 is CASSDSGLADFYEQYF. DNA of the CDR3: TGTGCCAGCAGTGACTCCGGACTAGCGGATTTCTACGAGCAGTACTTC.